The 20 T cell receptor beta chains given below trace back to one sample, sequenced in a study of blood T cell repertoires in COVID-19. Produced via immunoSEQ multiplex PCR; TCRdb's table is partial and in-frame only. The table includes a few hundred thousand clones, less than 85% detected once. The source material was peripheral blood. The receptors here all came from a woman aged 70-85 years with acute or convalescent COVID-19.

The chain uses TRBV11-3 and TRBJ2-3; possibly TRBD2 for D (7 bases). The ends were cut back, 5 bases at V and 5 bases at J, with 14 bases in the middle. This CDR3 has 14 amino acids. Germline values: CDR1 SGHNT, CDR2 YENEEA. CDR3 coding DNA: TGTGCCAGCAGCAACGGGGGGCGGGGAGATACGCAGTATTTT. This translates into CASSNGGRGDTQYF.

The rearrangement uses TRBV9 and TRBJ1-4; a possible D gene is TRBD1 (6 bases). V lost 4 bases, J lost 4 bases, and 11 bases lay in between. Germline V gives CDR1 SGDLS, CDR2 YYNGEE. This CDR3 is built from 14 residues. The CDR3 bases are TGTGCCAGCAGCTACCGACAGGTTAATGAAAAACTGTTTTTT. It yields the protein CASSYRQVNEKLFF.

The rearrangement joins TRBV7-9 to TRBJ2-3; the match to TRBD2 covers 11 bases. Germline lookup yields CDR1 SEHNR and CDR2 FQNEAQ (reference sequence). This CDR3 spans 15 amino acids. J was trimmed by 5 bases and V by 4 bases; bases with no gene match: 5. The CDR3 reads CASSSLAGARDTQYF. CDR3 bases: TGTGCCAGCAGCTCACTAGCGGGGGCGAGAGATACGCAGTATTTT.

This rearrangement joins TRBV7-2 to TRBJ2-7; 9 positions match TRBD1. Trimming at V came to 2 bases and at J to 6 bases, leaving 8 bases not matched to a gene. Germline CDR1 is SGHTA and CDR2 is FQGNSA. The CDR3 totals 15 residues. This CDR3 is CASSLRTGGRFEQYF. Written as DNA, the CDR3 is TGTGCCAGCAGCTTAAGAACAGGGGGCAGGTTCGAGCAGTACTTC. Full variable domain (missing parts from reference TRBV7-2 and TRBJ2-7): GAGVSQSPSNKVTEKGKDVELRCDPISGHTALYWYRQSLGQGLEFLIYFQGNSAPDKSGLPSDRFSAERTGGSVSTLTIQRTQQEDSAVYLCASSLRTGGRFEQYFGPGTRLTVT.

The chain is built from TRBV14 and TRBJ2-2; no clear D. V was shortened by 2 bases and J by 4 bases, with 5 bases between the two germline ends. Germline CDR1 is SGHDN and CDR2 is FVKESK. The CDR3 consists of 13 residues. The CDR3 bases are TGTGCCAGCAGCCAATTGGCCACCGGGGAGCTGTTTTTT. It encodes CASSQLATGELFF.

The chain couples TRBV7-2 to TRBJ2-1; possible D gene TRBD2, 6 bases. The V gene lost 7 bases and the J gene lost 3 bases, with 16 bases spanning the gap. This CDR3 comprises 15 residues. Germline V CDR1 and CDR2: SGHTA, FQGNSA. CDR3 amino acids: CASIPLAGIYNEQFF. As DNA, the CDR3 is TGTGCCAGCATCCCTCTGGCGGGAATCTACAATGAGCAGTTCTTC.

V is TRBV5-4 and J is TRBJ1-6; unclear D gene. V lost 2 bases and J lost 5, with 8 bases in between. CDR1 is SGHNT, CDR2 YYREEE, per germline (reference sequence). The CDR3 runs 14 residues. The CDR3 DNA reads as TGTGCCAGCAGCTTAGGACTGGATAATTCACCCCTCCACTTT. Residues: CASSLGLDNSPLHF.

The V gene is TRBV5-4, the J gene TRBJ1-2; maybe TRBD1 (5 bases). The CDR3 covers 14 residues. The germline gives CDR1 SGHNT, CDR2 YYREEE (reference sequence). Between the trimmed V and J ends, which lost 0 bases and 7 bases, there was a span of 13 bases. The CDR3 bases are TGTGCCAGCAGCTTGGATTTAAGGGGCAGTGGCTACACCTTC. This gives the protein CASSLDLRGSGYTF.

In its sample, this clone was seen a few times. The J gene is TRBJ2-5, the V gene TRBV7-3; TRBD2 aligns across 10 bases. With 5 bases clipped from V and 4 bases from J, the junction kept 13 bases outside the gene matches. The CDR3 contains 17 residues. The V gene's germline CDR1 is SGHTA and CDR2 FQGTGA. The CDR3 DNA reads as TGTGCCAGCAGCCCGATAGCGGGGGGCCGGTCGAGAGAGACCCAGTACTTC. Its translation: CASSPIAGGRSRETQYF.

This clone was detected only a few times. The V call is TRBV5-8, the J call TRBJ2-3, with D possibly TRBD2 on 6 matching bases. CDR1 is SGHTS, CDR2 YDEGEE, per germline. The V end was cut by 5 bases, the J end by 5 bases, with 12 bases between. CDR3 length: 13 residues. The CDR3 loop reads CASRFRGGDTQYF. In DNA, the CDR3 is TGTGCCAGCAGGTTTCGGGGAGGAGATACGCAGTATTTT.

V is TRBV6-5 and J is TRBJ2-1; TRBD1 matches at 7 bases. The CDR3 is made up of 14 amino acids. The junction had 3 bases not matched to a gene; V was cut back by 5 bases and J by 2 bases. Per germline, CDR1 MNHEY and CDR2 SVGAGI. The CDR3 protein is CASSTGTAYNEQFF. The CDR3 region has the DNA TGTGCCAGCAGTACCGGGACAGCCTACAATGAGCAGTTCTTC.

The chain is built from TRBV7-2 and TRBJ2-5; no clear D gene. With 4 bases removed from V and 2 bases from J, the gap between germline ends came to 11 bases. Germline V CDR1 and CDR2: SGHTA, FQGNSA. CDR3 length equals 14 residues. CDR3 residues: CASSSFNEQETQYF. CDR3 sequence (DNA): TGTGCCAGCAGCTCCTTTAACGAGCAAGAGACCCAGTACTTC.

V is TRBV3-1 (or the pseudogene TRBV3-2) and J is TRBJ1-5, with D maybe TRBD1 (5 bases). Looked up from germline, CDR1 is LGHDT and CDR2 is YNNKEL (reference sequence). V was pared by 8 bases and J by 5 bases, with 25 bases between. The CDR3 has 17 residues. The CDR3 here is CASSLDPGRRGYQPQHF. The CDR3 bases are TGTGCCAGCTCCCTGGACCCGGGACGGAGGGGATATCAGCCCCAGCATTTT.

This clone was counted only a few times. The genes are TRBV19 and TRBJ2-2; 9 bases fit TRBD1. The CDR3 is 14 amino acids. The ends lost 7 bases at V and 5 bases at J; junction bases unmatched: 5. The germline CDR1 and CDR2 sequences are LNHDA and SQIVND (reference sequence). CDR3 nucleotides: TGTGCCAGTAACGACAGGGGGGAGACCGGGGAGCTGTTTTTT. Translating gives CASNDRGETGELFF.

The V and J genes are TRBV9 and TRBJ2-3; 8 positions match TRBD2. This CDR3 contains 15 residues. Germline-derived CDR1 and CDR2 are SGDLS and YYNGEE. Unmatched junction bases numbered 5, after V lost 0 bases and J lost 5 bases. The CDR3 protein is CASSVAGAGGDTQYF. The CDR3 DNA follows: TGTGCCAGCAGCGTAGCTGGGGCGGGGGGAGATACGCAGTATTTT.

The chain combines TRBV19 with TRBJ2-3; TRBD2 matches 9 bases. The germline V gene has CDR1 LNHDA and CDR2 SQIVND (reference sequence). CDR3 length: 14 residues. The V segment lost 4 bases and the J segment 6 bases; nucleotides outside the gene matches: 5. The CDR3 nucleotides are TGTGCCAGTAGTAGTAGCGGGGGTGGGGATACGCAGTATTTT. Amino acids: CASSSSGGGDTQYF.

V gene TRBV10-3 combines with J gene TRBJ2-3, with 11 bases lining up with TRBD1. CDR3 length: 13 amino acids. The germline CDR1 and CDR2 sequences are ENHRY and SYGVKD. The ends lost 6 bases at V and 6 bases at J; junction bases unmatched: 2. The CDR3 region is CAIRDRGPDTQYF. In DNA, the CDR3 is TGTGCCATCAGGGACAGGGGGCCCGATACGCAGTATTTT.

J is TRBJ1-2 and V is TRBV25-1; unclear D gene. Germline values: CDR1 MGHDK, CDR2 SYGVNS. CDR3 size: 16 residues. The ends were cut back, 6 bases at V and 1 base at J, with 18 bases in the middle. This CDR3 is CASSEPLGRDNYGYTF. CDR3 in DNA: TGTGCCAGCAGCGAACCACTGGGGAGGGATAACTATGGCTACACCTTC.

This chain connects TRBV27 to TRBJ2-1; D perhaps matches TRBD1 (6 bases). The V and J ends lost 6 bases and 0 bases respectively, with 15 bases between them. The length of the CDR3 is 16 residues. CDR1 and CDR2 from the germline V gene are MNHEY and SMNVEV (reference sequence). The CDR3 bases are TGTGCCAGCAGACCGACAGGATCCTTCTCCTACAATGAGCAGTTCTTC. It yields the protein CASRPTGSFSYNEQFF.

Many counts were recorded for this clone. The chain is built from TRBV25-1 and TRBJ2-1; D perhaps matches TRBD2 (5 bases). The CDR3 consists of 15 residues. V lost 2 bases and J 8 bases, leaving 16 bases between the germline ends. Germline CDR1 is MGHDK and CDR2 is SYGVNS. The CDR3 nucleotides are TGTGCCAGCAGTGAAGCGGGTTCGGAATTCGATGAGCAGTTCTTC. This codes for CASSEAGSEFDEQFF.